This T cell receptor beta chain originates from a study of early T cells in non-severe SARS-CoV-2 infection. Study-wide background: The study sequenced bulk RNA from unsorted whole blood, with chains unpaired. Study-level findings and limits: The study's VDJdb matching favored anti-spike CD8 responses and missed private and CD4 specificities.

The CDR3 has 12 amino acids. Per the germline V gene, CDR1 is DFQATT and CDR2 is SNEGSKA (reference sequence). Germline trimming cut 3 bases from V and 9 bases from J; bases unmatched to any gene: 4. This clonotype was counted only a few times. Its target is not known. The TCR library protocol was used to attach unique molecular identifiers. These identifiers were attached to individual cDNA molecules. TCRdb redid the calling of the 5' RACE reads with MiXCR, one entry per CDR3 protein. Of around 81,000 distinct CDR3 sequences listed, 14% to 15% are singletons. The chain uses TRBV20-1 and TRBJ2-1, with 8 bases fitting TRBD1. What was sequenced was whole blood. This TCR was sampled from an adult who was a healthcare worker with PCR-confirmed SARS-CoV-2 infection or an uninfected control (not recorded which). The DNA of the CDR3 is TGCAGTGCTAGCGGACAGGGTGTTGAGCAGTTCTTC. Translation gives CSASGQGVEQFF.